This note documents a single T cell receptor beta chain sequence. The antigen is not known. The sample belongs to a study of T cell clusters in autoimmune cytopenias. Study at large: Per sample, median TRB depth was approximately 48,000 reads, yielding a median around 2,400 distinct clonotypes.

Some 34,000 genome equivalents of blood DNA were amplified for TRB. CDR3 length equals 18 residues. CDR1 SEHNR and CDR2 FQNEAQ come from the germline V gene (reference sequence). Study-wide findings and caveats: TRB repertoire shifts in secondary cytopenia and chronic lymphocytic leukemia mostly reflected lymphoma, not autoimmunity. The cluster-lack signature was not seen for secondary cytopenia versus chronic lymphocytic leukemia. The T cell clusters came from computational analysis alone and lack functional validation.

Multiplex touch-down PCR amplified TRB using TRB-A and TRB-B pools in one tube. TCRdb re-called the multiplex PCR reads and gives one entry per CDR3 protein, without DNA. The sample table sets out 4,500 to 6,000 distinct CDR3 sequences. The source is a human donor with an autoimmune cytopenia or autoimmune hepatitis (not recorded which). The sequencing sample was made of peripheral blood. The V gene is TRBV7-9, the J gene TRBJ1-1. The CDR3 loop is CASSGEKDGFILNTEAFF.